This TCR beta chain was captured in a study of glioma-infiltrating T cells after dendritic cell vaccination. Turning to the study itself: Autologous tumor lysate was loaded overnight onto monocyte-derived dendritic cells grown about 7 days with IL-4 and GM-CSF. Three intradermal dendritic cell vaccine injections were given every two weeks.

TCRB CDR3 was amplified from 2 ug genomic DNA or less. The assay was immunoSEQ multiplex PCR, and TCRdb's table has in-frame clones only and misses some. The sample holds about 65,000 clones, about 89% seen once. Noted time point: after dendritic cell vaccination, including at tumor progression/relapse. The trim removed 7 bases at V and 6 bases at J, leaving 8 bases unmatched. The CDR3 has 14 residues. CDR1 and CDR2 from the germline V gene are SGHRS and YFSETQ. The V gene is TRBV5-1, the J gene TRBJ2-7; 12 bases line up with TRBD2. Sample: blood, taken after dendritic cell vaccination. This receptor was taken from a human donor with glioblastoma. CDR3 bases: TGCGCCAGCTCCCCGGGACTAGCGGGTCTCGAGCAGTACTTC. It encodes CASSPGLAGLEQYF.